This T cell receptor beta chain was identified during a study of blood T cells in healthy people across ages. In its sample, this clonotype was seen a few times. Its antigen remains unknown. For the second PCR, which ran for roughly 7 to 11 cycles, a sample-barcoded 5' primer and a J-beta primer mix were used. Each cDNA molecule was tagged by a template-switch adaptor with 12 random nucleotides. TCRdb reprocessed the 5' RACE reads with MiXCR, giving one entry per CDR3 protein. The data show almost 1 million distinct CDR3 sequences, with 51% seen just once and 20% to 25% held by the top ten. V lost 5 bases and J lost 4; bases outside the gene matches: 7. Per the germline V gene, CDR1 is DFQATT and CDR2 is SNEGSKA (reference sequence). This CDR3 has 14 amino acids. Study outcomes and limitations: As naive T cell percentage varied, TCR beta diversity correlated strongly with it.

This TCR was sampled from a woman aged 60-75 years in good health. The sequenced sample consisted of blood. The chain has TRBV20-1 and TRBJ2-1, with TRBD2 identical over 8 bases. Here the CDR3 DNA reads TGCAGTGCTCCCGGGGTAGCGGGATACAATGAGCAGTTCTTC. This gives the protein CSAPGVAGYNEQFF.